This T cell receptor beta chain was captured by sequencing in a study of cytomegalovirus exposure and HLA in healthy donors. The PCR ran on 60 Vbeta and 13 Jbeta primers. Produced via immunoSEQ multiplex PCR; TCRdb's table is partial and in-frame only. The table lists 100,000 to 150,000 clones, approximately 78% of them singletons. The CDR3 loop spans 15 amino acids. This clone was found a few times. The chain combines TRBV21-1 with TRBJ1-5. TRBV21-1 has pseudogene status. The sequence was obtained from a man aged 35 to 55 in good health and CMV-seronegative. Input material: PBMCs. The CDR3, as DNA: TGTGCCAGCAGCCGACGCCGGGGGTGCAATCAGCCCCAGCATTTT. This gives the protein CASSRRRGCNQPQHF.